Sequencing of this T cell receptor beta chain was carried out in a study of cytomegalovirus exposure and HLA in healthy donors. Study-wide findings and caveats: Immune exposure was documented only through CMV serostatus.

Germline CDR1 reads SGHAT; CDR2 reads FQNNGV. V gave up 2 bases and J gave up 3 bases; unmatched junction bases: 6. The CDR3 spans 15 residues. Primers included in the PCR were 60 Vbeta and 13 Jbeta primers. Assay used: immunoSEQ multiplex PCR; TCRdb lists only in-frame clones, some missing. The sample holds hundreds of thousands of clones; around 80% are singletons and the top ten take roughly 0.22%. For this clone: No antigen is known for it.

Specimen: PBMCs. This chain connects TRBV11-2 to TRBJ1-2; 7 positions match TRBD1. The receptor comes from a girl aged 2 to 9 in good health and CMV-seronegative. Written as DNA, the CDR3 is TGTGCCAGCAGCTTACAAGGGGGCTGGGACTATGGCTACACCTTC. Protein: CASSLQGGWDYGYTF.